This T cell receptor (beta chain) was sequenced for a study of blood T cell repertoires in COVID-19. The length of the CDR3 is 15 residues. Trimming stripped 5 bases from V and 4 bases from J, with 17 bases between. CDR1 MNHEY and CDR2 SMNVEV come from the germline V gene (reference sequence). Sequenced by immunoSEQ multiplex PCR; TCRdb stores in-frame clones only, minus some. This repertoire shows 150,000 to 200,000 clones, approximately 80% found once; its top ten account for under 15%. The genes are TRBV27 and TRBJ1-1; unclear D gene. This receptor was taken from a woman in her fifties or sixties who had recovered from COVID-19. Sample: PBMCs or T cells enriched from blood (not recorded which). DNA for the CDR3: TGTGCCAGCAGTCCCAGGCCTATTGTCGGCACTGAAGCTTTCTTT. It yields the protein CASSPRPIVGTEAFF.